This entry features one TCR beta chain sequence. The target antigen is unknown. This table comes from immunoSEQ multiplex PCR, and its TCRdb copy is limited to in-frame clones, with some not included. The sample yields about 80,000 clones, about three quarters seen once. The data are from a study of vaccination effects on CD4 cells after COVID-19. V was shortened by 4 bases and J by 5 bases, with 16 bases between the two germline ends. Per germline, CDR1 KGHDR and CDR2 SFDVKD. This CDR3 is built from 15 residues. Antigen-specific CD4+ T cell clonotypes were called by their expansion after viral peptide-pool culture in ViraFEST. When around 10 days of culture had elapsed, CD4+ T cells were isolated. Participants were given two doses of BNT162b2 or mRNA-1273 vaccine. According to the study, vaccine recipients showed no prior SARS-CoV-2 infection and negative nucleocapsid antibodies. Culturing of 1.5 million to 2.5 million PBMC per well took place with approximately 10 IU/ml IL-2 and about 9.3 ug/ml peptides. Cultures got half-medium changes with IL-2 on days 3 and 7.

Study-level points and caveats: Clones arising from infection and from vaccination showed marked clonal contraction late after vaccination.

This specimen was CD4+ T cells from PBMCs cultured with HCoV-OC43 spike peptides, taken after COVID-19 vaccination. Noted subset: HCoV-OC43 spike overlapping peptide pool stimulation. The source of this sequence is a human donor who received a COVID-19 vaccine. The chain links TRBV24-1 to TRBJ2-5; a weak D match, TRBD2 (6 bases). The CDR3 loop is CATSEGMGGGETQYF. As DNA, the CDR3 is TGTGCCACCAGTGAAGGGATGGGGGGTGGGGAGACCCAGTACTTC.